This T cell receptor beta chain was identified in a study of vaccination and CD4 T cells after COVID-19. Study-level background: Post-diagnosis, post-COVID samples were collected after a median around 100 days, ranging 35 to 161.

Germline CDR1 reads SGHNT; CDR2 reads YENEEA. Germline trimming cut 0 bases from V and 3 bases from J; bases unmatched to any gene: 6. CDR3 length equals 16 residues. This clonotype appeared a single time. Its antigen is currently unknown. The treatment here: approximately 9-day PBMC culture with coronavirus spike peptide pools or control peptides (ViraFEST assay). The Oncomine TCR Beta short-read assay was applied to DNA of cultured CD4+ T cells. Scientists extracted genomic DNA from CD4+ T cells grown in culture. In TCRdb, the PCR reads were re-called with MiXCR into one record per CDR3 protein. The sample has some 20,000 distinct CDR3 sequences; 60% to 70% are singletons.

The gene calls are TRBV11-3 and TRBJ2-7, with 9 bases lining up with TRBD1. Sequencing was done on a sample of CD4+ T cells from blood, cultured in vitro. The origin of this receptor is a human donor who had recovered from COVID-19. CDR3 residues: CASSLEGTGIHYEQYF. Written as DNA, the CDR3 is TGTGCCAGCAGCTTAGAAGGGACAGGGATCCACTACGAGCAGTACTTC.